These 26 T cell receptor beta chains came from one sample sequenced in a study of cytomegalovirus exposure and HLA in healthy donors. The PCR had 60 Vbeta and 13 Jbeta primers. Assay used: immunoSEQ multiplex PCR; TCRdb lists only in-frame clones, some missing. In total, the table holds roughly 140,000 clones. The sample was PBMCs. These receptors were taken from a man aged 35-49 years in good health and CMV-seronegative.

The CDR3: CASSSLIYTSNEQFF. The CDR3 nucleotides read TGTGCCAGCAGTTCCCTTATATACACAAGCAATGAGCAGTTCTTC. V usage is TRBV28 and J usage is TRBJ2-1; D is unresolved. Trimming shortened V by 4 bases and J by 6 bases, and 16 bases separated the two germline ends. From germline, CDR1 is MDHEN and CDR2 SYDVKM. This CDR3 spans 15 amino acids.

This chain joins TRBV5-6 and TRBJ2-1, with D unresolved. CDR3 length: 11 residues. The V gene's germline CDR1 is SGHDT and CDR2 YYEEEE. The V gene lost 0 bases and the J gene lost 9 bases, with 4 bases spanning the gap. The CDR3 DNA follows: TGTGCCAGCAGCTTGGCCGGTGAGCAGTTCTTC. Protein: CASSLAGEQFF.

This chain joins TRBV5-6 and TRBJ2-7; 7 bases are a match to TRBD1. The CDR3 spans 14 residues. J gave up 0 bases and V 3 bases, and 3 bases lay outside the gene matches. From germline, CDR1 is SGHDT and CDR2 YYEEEE. CDR3 region: CASSSYRGSYEQYF. The DNA for the CDR3 is TGTGCCAGCAGCTCATACAGGGGCTCCTACGAGCAGTACTTC.

This chain links TRBV19 with TRBJ2-6; 9 bases map to TRBD1. The CDR3 totals 17 residues. Germline V gene lookup returns CDR1 LNHDA and CDR2 SQIVND (reference sequence). The ends lost 5 bases at V and 3 bases at J; junction bases unmatched: 8. The DNA for the CDR3 is TGTGCCAGTAGTGCCTGGGACAGGGAGGGTGGGGCCAACGTCCTGACTTTC. Protein: CASSAWDREGGANVLTF. The variable domain in full, with the rest retrieved from reference TRBV19 and TRBJ2-6, is DGGITQSPKYLFRKEGQNVTLSCEQNLNHDAMYWYRQDPGQGLRLIYYSQIVNDFQKGDIAEGYSVSREKKESFPLTVTSAQKNPTAFYLCASSAWDREGGANVLTFGAGSRLTVL.

As regards this clone: This sample also contains other DNA sequences that code for the same CDR3. The CDR3 reads CAISGQGGTEAFF. The CDR3 coding sequence is TGTGCCATCAGTGGACAGGGAGGCACTGAAGCTTTCTTT. This chain uses TRBV10-3 with TRBJ1-1, with 7 bases aligning to TRBD1. V was clipped by 4 bases and J by 4 bases; unmatched bases: 3. The germline V gene has CDR1 ENHRY and CDR2 SYGVKD. This CDR3 contains 13 residues.

The chain links TRBV6-1 to TRBJ2-6, with D tentatively TRBD1 (5 bases). The CDR3 runs 15 residues. The V end lost 7 bases, the J end lost 0 bases, and 10 bases lay between the germline ends. Germline lookup yields CDR1 MNHNS and CDR2 SASEGT. As DNA, the CDR3 is TGTGCCAGCAATACAGGTACCTCTGGGGCCAACGTCCTGACTTTC. Translated, it gives CASNTGTSGANVLTF.

The chain carries TRBV5-1 and TRBJ2-7, with TRBD1 matching over 8 bases. CDR1 SGHRS and CDR2 YFSETQ come from the germline V gene. This CDR3 has 15 amino acids. Trimming at V came to 2 bases and at J to 3 bases, leaving 7 bases not matched to a gene. As DNA, the CDR3 is TGCGCCAGCAGCTTTAGTCTGGGACAGGTCTACGAGCAGTACTTC. Amino acids: CASSFSLGQVYEQYF.

The V call is TRBV4-3, the J call TRBJ2-2; D possibly corresponds to TRBD2 (7 bases). V was pared by 2 bases and J by 3 bases, with 10 bases between. The germline V gene encodes CDR1 LGHNA and CDR2 YSLEER. This CDR3 has 15 amino acids. This CDR3 reads CASSQSGGYTGELFF. The CDR3 DNA reads as TGCGCCAGCAGCCAATCGGGGGGCTACACCGGGGAGCTGTTTTTT.

The rearrangement links TRBV6-6 to TRBJ2-1; tentative D call: TRBD2 (6 bases). This CDR3 comprises 15 residues. The ends were cut back, 2 bases at V and 4 bases at J, with 12 bases in the middle. Germline-derived CDR1 and CDR2 are MNHNY and SVGAGI (reference sequence). The CDR3 protein is CASSYGGAGYNEQFF. The CDR3 DNA is TGTGCCAGCAGTTACGGAGGGGCGGGATACAATGAGCAGTTCTTC.

The V and J genes are TRBV5-4 and TRBJ2-4; 9 nucleotides line up with TRBD2. CDR3 length: 16 residues. The V and J ends lost 5 bases and 7 bases, in that order; junction bases with no gene match: 13. Per the germline V gene, CDR1 is SGHNT and CDR2 is YYREEE (reference sequence). CDR3 coding DNA: TGTGCCAGCAGTTTTAGCGGGGGCGGTTGGGGGAACATTCAGTACTTC. Its protein is CASSFSGGGWGNIQYF.

The chain joins TRBV28 to TRBJ1-5, with 7 bases that match TRBD1. CDR3 length: 16 amino acids. Trimming cost V 5 bases and J 6 bases; bases outside gene matches: 13. Looked up from germline, CDR1 is MDHEN and CDR2 is SYDVKM. CDR3 region: CASSPPTGTTGQPQHF. DNA of the CDR3: TGTGCCAGCAGTCCCCCGACAGGGACAACGGGTCAGCCCCAGCATTTT.

The rearrangement uses TRBV6-1 and TRBJ1-3; TRBD1 matches 9 bases. From germline, CDR1 is MNHNS and CDR2 SASEGT. V shed 10 bases, J shed 3 bases, and the junction held 10 bases outside the gene matches. The CDR3 is made up of 15 amino acids. The CDR3 DNA reads as TGTGCCACCGTAGGACAGGGGAAGGGTGGAAACACCATATATTTT. Translation gives CATVGQGKGGNTIYF.

The chain employs TRBV4-3 and TRBJ2-2; maybe TRBD1 (5 bases). This CDR3 contains 15 residues. Deletions cut 3 bases from V and 0 bases from J, with 8 bases between. Germline CDR1 LGHNA, CDR2 YSLEER. The CDR3 DNA is TGCGCCAGCAGCCAGGACACGGCGAACACCGGGGAGCTGTTTTTT. Its protein is CASSQDTANTGELFF.

V and J are TRBV7-2 and TRBJ1-1, with 7 bases that match TRBD1. The CDR3 has 13 residues. The trim removed 5 bases at V and 4 bases at J, leaving 4 bases unmatched. Per the germline V gene, CDR1 is SGHTA and CDR2 is FQGNSA. This chain's CDR3 is CASSRQGGTEAFF. Here the CDR3 DNA reads TGTGCCAGCAGCCGACAGGGCGGCACTGAAGCTTTCTTT.

The rearrangement uses TRBV5-6 and TRBJ1-2, with 11 bases identical to TRBD1. Per the germline V gene, CDR1 is SGHDT and CDR2 is YYEEEE. The CDR3 has 16 amino acids. V gave up 4 bases and J gave up 7 bases; unmatched junction bases: 12. CDR3 coding DNA: TGTGCCAGCAGCAGCCGGACAGGGGGCTTCTATGGTGGCTACACCTTC. Translation gives CASSSRTGGFYGGYTF. Together with reference TRBV5-6 and TRBJ1-2, the CDR3 gives the full variable domain: DAGVTQSPTHLIKTRGQQVTLRCSPKSGHDTVSWYQQALGQGPQFIFQYYEEEERQRGNFPDRFSGHQFPNYSSELNVNALLLGDSALYLCASSSRTGGFYGGYTFGSGTRLTVV.

The J gene is TRBJ2-1, the V gene TRBV6-5; D may be TRBD2 (7 bases). The germline V gene has CDR1 MNHEY and CDR2 SVGAGI. This CDR3 has 13 amino acids. Trimming shortened V by 2 bases and J by 10 bases, and 12 bases separated the two germline ends. The CDR3 DNA follows: TGTGCCAGCAGTTACAAGGGGGGAGGGGAGCAGTTCTTC. Translating it yields CASSYKGGGEQFF.

The chain has TRBV7-9 and TRBJ1-3; TRBD1 matches 7 bases. The CDR3 loop spans 14 amino acids. In germline, CDR1 is SEHNR, CDR2 FQNEAQ (reference sequence). With 7 bases clipped from V and 1 base from J, the junction kept 4 bases outside the gene matches. The CDR3 DNA follows: TGTGCCAGCAAATCGACAGGGTCTGGAAACACCATATATTTT. This gives the protein CASKSTGSGNTIYF.

The chain links TRBV5-6 to TRBJ2-1; 9 nucleotides line up with TRBD2. From germline, CDR1 is SGHDT and CDR2 YYEEEE. The CDR3 consists of 16 residues. The ends lost 3 bases at V and 6 bases at J; junction bases unmatched: 10. CDR3 DNA sequence: TGTGCCAGCAGCTCTACCGGGACTAGCCGGACCAATGAGCAGTTCTTC. Translated, it gives CASSSTGTSRTNEQFF.

This chain uses TRBV27 with TRBJ2-7, with D tentatively TRBD2 (6 bases). Germline V gives CDR1 MNHEY, CDR2 SMNVEV (reference sequence). The CDR3 runs to 13 residues. Trimming took 2 bases from V and 7 from J, leaving 12 bases between them. The CDR3 spells CASSLNSGGEQYF. In DNA form, the CDR3 reads TGTGCCAGCAGTTTAAATTCAGGAGGGGAGCAGTACTTC.

Of note for this clone: The sample holds other DNA sequences that translate to the same CDR3. The genes are TRBV29-1 and TRBJ2-7; D might be TRBD1 (6 bases). Germline values: CDR1 SQVTM, CDR2 ANQGSEA. This CDR3 contains 11 residues. The V gene lost 4 bases and the J gene lost 6 bases, with 10 bases spanning the gap. CDR3 sequence (DNA): TGCAGCGTTGGGCAGGGGCTCGAGCAGTACTTC. It translates to CSVGQGLEQYF.

The chain recombines TRBV6-1 with TRBJ1-5; no clear D. CDR1 is MNHNS and CDR2 is SASEGT in the germline V gene. The CDR3 has 15 residues. Trimming shortened V by 1 base and J by 3 bases, and 10 bases separated the two germline ends. In DNA form, the CDR3 reads TGTGCCAGCAGTGAAGGAGGGATTTACAATCAGCCCCAGCATTTT. Residues: CASSEGGIYNQPQHF.

This chain joins TRBV5-1 and TRBJ2-7; D is undetermined. Germline V gene lookup returns CDR1 SGHRS and CDR2 YFSETQ. Trimming left V 0 bases short and J 2 bases short, with 12 bases between. This CDR3 is built from 15 residues. CDR3 sequence reads: CASSLGQSSPYEQYF. The CDR3 DNA reads as TGCGCCAGCAGCTTGGGGCAGTCTAGTCCCTACGAGCAGTACTTC.

V gene TRBV6-1 combines with J gene TRBJ2-5, with 8 positions matching TRBD2. V lost 8 bases to trimming and J lost 5 bases; unmatched junction nucleotides: 7. The CDR3 contains 13 residues. The germline V gene has CDR1 MNHNS and CDR2 SASEGT. The CDR3 here is CASSRTGGETQYF. The CDR3, as DNA: TGTGCCAGCTCAAGAACGGGGGGGGAGACCCAGTACTTC.

The rearrangement joins TRBV2 to TRBJ2-5; 7 bases are shared with TRBD1. CDR1 is SNHLY and CDR2 is FYNNEI in the germline V gene. Losses at the gene ends were 6 bases for V and 3 bases for J; bases not matched to a gene: 10. CDR3 size: 15 residues. In DNA form, the CDR3 reads TGTGCCAGCAGCAAGGGGTGGCAGGGGGAAGAGACCCAGTACTTC. Protein product: CASSKGWQGEETQYF.

The chain recombines TRBV2 with TRBJ1-2; 8 bases are shared with TRBD1. CDR3 length: 14 residues. Trimming took 4 bases from V and 8 from J; bases not matched to a gene: 9. The V gene's germline CDR1 is SNHLY and CDR2 FYNNEI. The CDR3 DNA sequence: TGTGCCAGCAGTGGGACAGGGCACCTAATGGGCTACACCTTC. Translating it yields CASSGTGHLMGYTF.

The chain couples TRBV29-1 to TRBJ2-7; no clear D. Per the germline V gene, CDR1 is SQVTM and CDR2 is ANQGSEA. The CDR3 consists of 11 residues. Trimming took off 8 bases at V and 0 bases at J, with 8 bases between the two ends. As DNA, the CDR3 is TGCAGCTATACTATCTCCTACGAGCAGTACTTC. Protein: CSYTISYEQYF.